These 2 T cell receptor beta chains came from one sample sequenced in a study of blood T cells in healthy people across ages. Primers used in a second PCR of roughly 6 to 11 cycles were a sample-barcoded 5' primer and a J-beta primer mix. TCRdb re-called the 5' RACE reads with MiXCR, one entry per CDR3 protein. The sample contains almost 1 million distinct CDR3 sequences, roughly 51% of which appear only once. Sequenced sample: blood. These receptors were obtained from a woman aged 55-75 years in good health.

Only one count was recorded for this clonotype. The CDR3 DNA is TGCGCCAGCAGCTTGGTCCTAGCGGATGCCGGGGAGCTGTTTTTT. Translation: CASSLVLADAGELFF. This sequence joins TRBV5-1 and TRBJ2-2; the match to TRBD2 covers 7 bases. The germline CDR1 and CDR2 sequences are SGHRS and YFSETQ. Trimming at V came to 0 bases and at J to 6 bases, leaving 5 bases not matched to a gene. The CDR3 has 15 amino acids.

This clonotype was detected only a few times. The rearrangement joins TRBV27 to TRBJ1-1, with unresolved D. Trimming pared 2 bases from V and 0 bases from J, leaving 13 bases between. From germline, CDR1 is MNHEY and CDR2 SMNVEV (reference sequence). This CDR3 region has 16 residues. Here the CDR3 DNA reads TGTGCCAGCAGTTTAACCGGATACCCAATGAACACTGAAGCTTTCTTT. Its translation is CASSLTGYPMNTEAFF.